This T cell receptor (beta chain) was observed in a study of human T cells and chemical hapten exposure. General study points: Large CDR3 similarity clusters arose significantly more often from expanded TCRs than from controls.

TCRdb passed the RACE reads through MiXCR, listing each CDR3 protein once. The sample gives over 65,000 distinct CDR3 sequences, roughly 11% of which show up once; around 1.4% is in the top ten. As to this clonotype: Its antigen is not known.

Germline values: CDR1 DFQATT, CDR2 SNEGSKA (reference sequence). The CDR3 contains 13 residues. Trimming shortened V by 1 base and J by 4 bases, and 7 bases separated the two germline ends. Time point denoted: patch test 2, 6 weeks after DPC sensitization. Treatment described: therapeutic diphenylcyclopropenone sensitization with weekly scalp DPC. Ahead of applying each patch test, blood was sampled. The receptor comes from a man in his late teens or twenties with alopecia areata. Some clones in this sample may be carry-over from other donors' samples. Sequenced material: whole blood, taken in connection with sensitization to the hapten diphenylcyclopropenone (DPC). The rearrangement joins TRBV20-1 to TRBJ2-2, with D uncertain. The CDR3 sequence: CSARGARTGELFF. DNA of the CDR3: TGCAGTGCTAGAGGGGCCCGCACCGGGGAGCTGTTTTTT.